This TCR beta chain was identified in a study of T-cell reconstitution after alpha-beta-depleted transplantation in children. Study-level findings and limits: T cells produced anew were the main source of T-cell counts and diversity one year after transplant. Reported findings indicate that, about two months after transplant, alpha-beta T cells came from several hundred expanded clones, which were derived from non-depleted graft cells.

Germline V gene lookup returns CDR1 DFQATT and CDR2 SNEGSKA (reference sequence). With 0 bases removed from V and 6 bases from J, the gap between germline ends came to 12 bases. The length of the CDR3 is 13 residues. Preparation of the TCRbeta library was carried out with unique molecular identifiers. One entry per CDR3 protein results from TCRdb running MiXCR on the PCR reads. The sample carries hundreds of thousands of distinct CDR3 sequences, under 30% recorded once. This clonotype was detected ten times or more. Its specificity is not known. The clonotype was recovered from a female patient aged 2-9 years who had a stem cell transplant for congenital amegakaryocytic thrombocytopenia, so the T cells may come from the graft donor. The rearrangement links TRBV20-1 to TRBJ2-7; D possibly corresponds to TRBD1 (5 bases). The input for sequencing was PBMCs, mostly from graft donor cells, taken 360 days after TCRalphabeta/CD19-depleted stem cell transplant. The CDR3 sequence is CSAREGPWPEQYF. The CDR3 nucleotides are TGCAGTGCTAGAGAGGGGCCGTGGCCCGAGCAGTACTTC.